This record concerns one TCR beta chain sequence. The germline CDR1 and CDR2 sequences are MNHEY and SVGEGT. The CDR3 is made up of 15 amino acids. V lost 3 bases to trimming and J lost 3 bases, with 14 bases between them. The sample originates from a study of blood T cell repertoires in COVID-19. Across the study: The samples span acute and convalescent COVID-19 from the United States, Italy and Spain.

Participant ages covered roughly 18 to 89 years across around 22 US areas. Allocation to cohorts depended on clinical history reported by the participants. Authors' methods: Amplification from reference gene primers served as the basis for estimated nucleated cell counts. Repertoires were generated with immunoSEQ multiplex PCR, while TCRdb's copy carries only in-frame clones and drops some. That table is the source of V, J and clone size, and D and trimming were worked out from the DNA. Of 300,000 to 350,000 clones listed, approximately 85% were seen once; the top ten hold 2.2%. The chain links TRBV6-2 or TRBV6-3 to TRBJ1-2; the D gene is possibly TRBD1 (5 bases). Material: PBMCs or T cells enriched from blood (not recorded which). The clonotype comes from a man in his thirties or forties who had recovered from COVID-19. This CDR3 reads CASSYTKDNHYGYTF. Written as DNA, the CDR3 is TGTGCCAGCAGTTATACAAAGGACAACCACTATGGCTACACCTTC.